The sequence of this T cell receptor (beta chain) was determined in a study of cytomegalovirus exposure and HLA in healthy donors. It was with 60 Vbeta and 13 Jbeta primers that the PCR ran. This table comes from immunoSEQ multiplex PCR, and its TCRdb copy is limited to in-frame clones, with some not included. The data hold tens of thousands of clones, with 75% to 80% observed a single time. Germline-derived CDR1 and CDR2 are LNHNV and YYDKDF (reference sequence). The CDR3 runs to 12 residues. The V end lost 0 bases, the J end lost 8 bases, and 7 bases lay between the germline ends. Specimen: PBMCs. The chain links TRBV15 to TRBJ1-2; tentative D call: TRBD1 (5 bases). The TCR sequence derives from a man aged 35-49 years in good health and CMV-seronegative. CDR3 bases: TGTGCCACCAGCAGAGATCGGGGGGGCTACACCTTC. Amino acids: CATSRDRGGYTF.